The rows below give T cell receptor beta chains drawn from one sample of a study of blood T cell repertoires in COVID-19. Measured with immunoSEQ multiplex PCR; TCRdb has only the in-frame clones, and not every one. The sample shows more than 400,000 clones, approximately 83% of them seen only once. Sequenced input: peripheral blood. Every receptor here comes from a human donor in a cohort sampled during active COVID-19. Each CDR3 is given with its conserved first and last residue. The D gene is left open where the match is weak. A clone size is listed for some rows: how often the clone was seen (once, few, many), or a class if it is expanded.

TGTGCCATCAGTGAGGGCCAGGGGATAGCAACTAATGAAAAACTGTTTTTT	CAISEGQGIATNEKLFF	.	.	TRBV10-3	TRBJ1-4
TGTGCCTTAAGCTTGGCGAGGGCAGATACGCAGTATTTT	CALSLARADTQYF	.	.	TRBV5-4	TRBJ2-3
TGTGCCAGCAGCCAAGATCGGGACAAGGACGATGGCTACACCTTC	CASSQDRDKDDGYTF	.	.	TRBV3-1/TRBV3-2	TRBJ1-2
TGTGCCAGCTCAACAGGGATGAACACTGAAGCTTTCTTT	CASSTGMNTEAFF	.	.	TRBV18	TRBJ1-1
TGCGCCAGCAGCCAAGTAGGGACTAGCGGGGACCCTAGCACAGATACGCAGTATTTT	CASSQVGTSGDPSTDTQYF	.	TRBD2	TRBV4-3	TRBJ2-3
TGTGCCAGCCGGGACAGGGGCCAACTCTATGGCTACACCTTC	CASRDRGQLYGYTF	.	TRBD1	TRBV19	TRBJ1-2
TGTGCCAGCAGCGCAGCTAGCGGATCAAACCAAGAGACCCAGTACTTC	CASSAASGSNQETQYF	.	TRBD2	TRBV9	TRBJ2-5
TGTGCCAGCTCACCCAACAGGGACGAAAAACTGTTTTTT	CASSPNRDEKLFF	once	.	TRBV18	TRBJ1-4
TGCGCCAGCAGTCCCGGTTTCACCAGGCCGAACACCGGGGAGCTGTTTTTT	CASSPGFTRPNTGELFF	.	.	TRBV10-1	TRBJ2-2
TGTGCCAGCAGTGAAGTGCTCGGGGTAGGTCAGCCCCAGCATTTT	CASSEVLGVGQPQHF	.	.	TRBV6-1	TRBJ1-5
TGTGCCAGCATCCGACAGGGGCAAGAGACCCAGTACTTC	CASIRQGQETQYF	.	TRBD1	TRBV2	TRBJ2-5
TGTGCCAGCAGGCCGACGGGGATGTACGAGCAGTACTTC	CASRPTGMYEQYF	.	.	TRBV6-5	TRBJ2-7
TGTGCCAGCAGCCCGGGACTAGCGGGAGTGTACGAGCAGTACTTC	CASSPGLAGVYEQYF	few	TRBD2	TRBV3-1/TRBV3-2	TRBJ2-7
TGCGCCAGCAGCTTGGCCAGCGGTAGCGCGTCCTACAATGAGCAGTTCTTC	CASSLASGSASYNEQFF	.	.	TRBV5-1	TRBJ2-1
TGTGCCAGTAGTGCGAAAAGCCTATGGACAGGGGTACGTGGCTACACCTTC	CASSAKSLWTGVRGYTF	.	TRBD1	TRBV19	TRBJ1-2
TGTGCCATCAGTATGGGCGGTGGGGCGGCTAACTATGGCTACACCTTC	CAISMGGGAANYGYTF	.	.	TRBV10-3	TRBJ1-2
TGTGCCAGCAGCCAAAATCGGCAGGGGGTGGGAGAGCAGTACTTC	CASSQNRQGVGEQYF	.	TRBD1	TRBV5-5	TRBJ2-7
TGTGCCAGCGATTTGACAGGGGACTACAATGAGCAGTTCTTC	CASDLTGDYNEQFF	.	TRBD1	TRBV2	TRBJ2-1
TGTGCCAGCAGCTTAATGGCGGGAGTCGAGAATGAGCAGTTCTTC	CASSLMAGVENEQFF	.	TRBD2	TRBV7-3	TRBJ2-1
TGTGCCAGTAGTACTGTTCACGGTATTGAGCAGTACTTC	CASSTVHGIEQYF	.	.	TRBV19	TRBJ2-7
TGTGCCAGCAGCTCCGACAGGTCTAACACTGAAGCTTTCTTT	CASSSDRSNTEAFF	.	.	TRBV14	TRBJ1-1
TGTGCCAGCAGTCAACCTCTTGCGGGAGGGCAGGGAGAGACCCAGTACTTC	CASSQPLAGGQGETQYF	.	TRBD2	TRBV28	TRBJ2-5
TGTGCCAGTAGTACCCCCACTAGCGGGAGACGGGACGAGCAGTACTTC	CASSTPTSGRRDEQYF	.	TRBD2	TRBV19	TRBJ2-7
TGTGCCAGCAGCTCCGGGACAGGGGCTTTGGACGAGCAGTACTTC	CASSSGTGALDEQYF	.	TRBD1	TRBV7-9	TRBJ2-7
TGTGCCAGCAGTGACAGACAGGGAGATGAAAAACTGTTTTTT	CASSDRQGDEKLFF	once	TRBD1	TRBV6-1	TRBJ1-4
TGCGCCAGCAGCTTGGTGCCCGGGGTGGAGACCCAGTACTTC	CASSLVPGVETQYF	once	.	TRBV5-1	TRBJ2-5
TGTGCCAGCAGCTTATATTACGTAGGGGGACGGGTGTTCACTGAAGCTTTCTTT	CASSLYYVGGRVFTEAFF	.	.	TRBV7-3	TRBJ1-1
TGTGCCAGCAGCCCCGGACAGGGAAGGAATTCACCCCTCCACTTT	CASSPGQGRNSPLHF	.	TRBD1	TRBV6-2/TRBV6-3	TRBJ1-6
TGCAGCGCGACAGGGGCCAGCTCCTACAATGAGCAGTTCTTC	CSATGASSYNEQFF	.	TRBD1	TRBV29-1	TRBJ2-1
TGTGCCAGCAGCTCCTCGACAGGACCCCTTGCCTACGAGCAGTACTTC	CASSSSTGPLAYEQYF	.	.	TRBV7-3	TRBJ2-7
TGTGCCAGCAGTTCGGGACAGGTCTACGAAAAACTGTTTTTT	CASSSGQVYEKLFF	.	TRBD1	TRBV28	TRBJ1-4
TGTGCCAGCACCAAGACAGGCCCTAGCAATCAGCCCCAGCATTTT	CASTKTGPSNQPQHF	.	.	TRBV6-5	TRBJ1-5
TGTGCCAGCAGCTTAACGCTAGCGGAAAGCTCCTACAATGAGCAGTTCTTC	CASSLTLAESSYNEQFF	.	TRBD2	TRBV7-2	TRBJ2-1
TGCGCCAGCGCCCCCGGGAGGAGCACAGATACGCAGTATTTT	CASAPGRSTDTQYF	.	TRBD2	TRBV5-1	TRBJ2-3
TGTGCCAGCAGTCGAGGGACAGACATCAATGAGCAGTTCTTC	CASSRGTDINEQFF	.	TRBD1	TRBV6-5	TRBJ2-1
TGTGCCAGTAGTACCCCGGACAGGCTCTATGGCTACACCTTC	CASSTPDRLYGYTF	.	TRBD1	TRBV19	TRBJ1-2
TGTGCCAGCAATCGGGTTGGGAACACTGAAGCTTTCTTT	CASNRVGNTEAFF	.	.	TRBV9	TRBJ1-1
TGTGCCACCGGACTAGCGGGTTACAATGAGCAGTTCTTC	CATGLAGYNEQFF	.	TRBD2	TRBV19	TRBJ2-1
TGTGCCTGGACCCAACTAGCGGGAGGAGTGGAGACCCAGTACTTC	CAWTQLAGGVETQYF	.	TRBD2	TRBV30	TRBJ2-5
TGTGCCAGCAGTGAAGCGGCCGGGACAAGGTCTGTGAACACTGAAGCTTTCTTT	CASSEAAGTRSVNTEAFF	once	.	TRBV6-1	TRBJ1-1
TGCAGCGCGCGACAGGGGATGAACACTGAAGCTTTCTTT	CSARQGMNTEAFF	.	TRBD1	TRBV29-1	TRBJ1-1
TGTGCCAGTAGTATCCGCGACAGGAATTCACCCCTCCACTTT	CASSIRDRNSPLHF	.	.	TRBV19	TRBJ1-6
TGTGCCAGCAGTGCCAGACTAGCGGGAGAGAGTGGATACACCGGGGAGCTGTTTTTT	CASSARLAGESGYTGELFF	.	TRBD2	TRBV6-2/TRBV6-3	TRBJ2-2
TGCGCCAGCTGTCCCGGGACTAGCGCTGACAATGAGCAGTTCTTC	CASCPGTSADNEQFF	.	TRBD2	TRBV5-1	TRBJ2-1
TGTGCCAGTAGTCTGAGACAGGGCGGTGCCGGGGAGCTGTTTTTT	CASSLRQGGAGELFF	.	TRBD1	TRBV19	TRBJ2-2
TGTGCCAGCAGCTCCCGGACTAGAGTTGGTAATGAGCAGTTCTTC	CASSSRTRVGNEQFF	.	TRBD2	TRBV7-9	TRBJ2-1
TGTGCCAGCAGGCGGGAATACGAGCAGTACTTC	CASRREYEQYF	.	.	TRBV2	TRBJ2-7
TGTGCCAGTAGCCCTCCAGACAGAGCCTTTCAGCCCCAGCATTTT	CASSPPDRAFQPQHF	few	.	TRBV19	TRBJ1-5
TGTGCTAGTGGTCAAAAAAGACTAGCCAACTTCTACAATGAGCAGTTCTTC	CASGQKRLANFYNEQFF	.	TRBD2	TRBV12-5	TRBJ2-1
TGTGCCAGCAGCTTGGAAAGAGGTTCGGCGGGTGAAAAACTGTTTTTT	CASSLERGSAGEKLFF	.	.	TRBV5-6	TRBJ1-4
TGTGCCAGCAGCGGGAATAGCGGGAGGAGCTCAGATACGCAGTATTTT	CASSGNSGRSSDTQYF	.	TRBD2	TRBV5-4	TRBJ2-3
TGTGCCAGCAGCGAGGGACAGAAAGACACAGATACGCAGTATTTT	CASSEGQKDTDTQYF	.	TRBD1	TRBV6-2/TRBV6-3	TRBJ2-3
TGTGCCAGCAGCCCTGACAGGGGGACTTCTTACGAGCAGTACTTC	CASSPDRGTSYEQYF	.	TRBD1	TRBV7-2	TRBJ2-7